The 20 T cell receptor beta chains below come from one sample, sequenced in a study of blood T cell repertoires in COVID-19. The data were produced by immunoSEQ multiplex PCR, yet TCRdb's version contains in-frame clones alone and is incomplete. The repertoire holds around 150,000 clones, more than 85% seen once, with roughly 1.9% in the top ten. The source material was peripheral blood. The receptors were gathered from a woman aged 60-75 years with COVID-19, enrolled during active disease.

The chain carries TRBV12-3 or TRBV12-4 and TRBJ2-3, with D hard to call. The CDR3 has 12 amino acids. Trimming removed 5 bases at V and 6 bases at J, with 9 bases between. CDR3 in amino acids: CASSPSGDTQYF. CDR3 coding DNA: TGTGCCAGCAGTCCGTCGGGTGATACGCAGTATTTT.

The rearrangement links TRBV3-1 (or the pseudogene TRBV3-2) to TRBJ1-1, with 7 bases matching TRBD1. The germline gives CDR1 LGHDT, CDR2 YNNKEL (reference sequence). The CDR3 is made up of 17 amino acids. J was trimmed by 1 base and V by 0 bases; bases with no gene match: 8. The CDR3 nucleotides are TGTGCCAGCAGCCAAGATCGGGGTGGGACAGCGAACACTGAAGCTTTCTTT. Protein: CASSQDRGGTANTEAFF.

CDR3 in DNA: TGTGCCAGCGCAGGGACAGTAAATCAGCCCCAGCATTTT. It codes for CASAGTVNQPQHF. The chain couples TRBV12-3 or TRBV12-4 to TRBJ1-5, with 7 bases lining up with TRBD1. V lost 8 bases and J lost 4; bases outside the gene matches: 5. CDR3 size: 13 residues.

CDR3 bases: TGCGCCAGCAGCCACCGCGAACTAGATTATGGCTACACCTTC. It is translated as CASSHRELDYGYTF. The genes are TRBV4-1 and TRBJ1-2; D is uncertain. The V gene's germline CDR1 is MGHRA and CDR2 YSYEKL. Trimming stripped 3 bases from V and 5 bases from J, with 13 bases between. The CDR3 runs to 14 residues.

The DNA of the CDR3 is TGTGCCAGCAGCCGCAGGGGGCAAGGAAACACCATATATTTT. It codes for CASSRRGQGNTIYF. The chain couples TRBV7-8 to TRBJ1-3; TRBD1 agrees at 8 bases. Germline assignment: CDR1 SGHVS and CDR2 FQNEAQ. V shed 5 bases and J 4 bases; nucleotides not matched to a gene: 4. The CDR3 length is 14 residues.

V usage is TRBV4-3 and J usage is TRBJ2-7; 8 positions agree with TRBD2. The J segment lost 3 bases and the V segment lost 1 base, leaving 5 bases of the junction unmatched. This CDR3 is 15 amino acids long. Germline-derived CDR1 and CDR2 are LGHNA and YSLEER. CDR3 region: CASSQGRGANYEQYF. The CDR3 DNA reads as TGCGCCAGCAGCCAAGGGCGGGGGGCGAACTACGAGCAGTACTTC.

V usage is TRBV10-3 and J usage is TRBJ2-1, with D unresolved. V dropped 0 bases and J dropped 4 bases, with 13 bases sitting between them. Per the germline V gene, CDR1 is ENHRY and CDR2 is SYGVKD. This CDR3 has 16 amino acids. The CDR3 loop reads CAISESGSWRYNEQFF. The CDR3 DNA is TGTGCCATCAGTGAGTCCGGGTCCTGGCGGTACAATGAGCAGTTCTTC.

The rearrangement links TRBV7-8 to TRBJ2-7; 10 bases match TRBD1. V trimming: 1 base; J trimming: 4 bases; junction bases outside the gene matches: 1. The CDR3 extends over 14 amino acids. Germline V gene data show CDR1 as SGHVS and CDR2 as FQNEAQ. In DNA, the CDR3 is TGTGCCAGCAGCTTAGAGGACAGGGGGTACGAGCAGTACTTC. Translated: CASSLEDRGYEQYF. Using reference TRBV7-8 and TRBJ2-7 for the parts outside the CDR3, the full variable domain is GAGVSQSPRYKVAKRGQDVALRCDPISGHVSLFWYQQALGQGPEFLTYFQNEAQLDKSGLPSDRFFAERPEGSVSTLKIQRTQQEDSAVYLCASSLEDRGYEQYFGPGTRLTVT.

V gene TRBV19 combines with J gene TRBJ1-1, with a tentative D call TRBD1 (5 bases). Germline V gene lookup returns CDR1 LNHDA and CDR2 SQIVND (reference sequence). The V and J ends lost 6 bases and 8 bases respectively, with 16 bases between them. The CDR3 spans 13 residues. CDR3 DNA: TGTGCCAGTAGGCAACACTCGGGGGGGGAAGCTTTCTTT. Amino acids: CASRQHSGGEAFF.

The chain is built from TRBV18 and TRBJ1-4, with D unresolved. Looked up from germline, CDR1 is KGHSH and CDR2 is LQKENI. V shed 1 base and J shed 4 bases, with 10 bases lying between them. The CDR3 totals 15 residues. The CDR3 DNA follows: TGTGCCAGCTCACCACTTGCGGAGAATAATGAAAAACTGTTTTTT. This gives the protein CASSPLAENNEKLFF. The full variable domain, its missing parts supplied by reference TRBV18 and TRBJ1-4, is NAGVMQNPRHLVRRRGQEARLRCSPMKGHSHVYWYRQLPEEGLKFMVYLQKENIIDESGMPKERFSAEFPKEGPSILRIQQVVRGDSAAYFCASSPLAENNEKLFFGSGTQLSVL.

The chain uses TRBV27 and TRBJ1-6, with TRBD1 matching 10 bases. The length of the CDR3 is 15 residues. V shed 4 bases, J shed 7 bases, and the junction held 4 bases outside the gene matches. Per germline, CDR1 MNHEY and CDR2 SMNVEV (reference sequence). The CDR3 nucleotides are TGTGCCAGCAGTTCGAAGGGACAGGGGAATTCACCCCTCCACTTT. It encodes CASSSKGQGNSPLHF.

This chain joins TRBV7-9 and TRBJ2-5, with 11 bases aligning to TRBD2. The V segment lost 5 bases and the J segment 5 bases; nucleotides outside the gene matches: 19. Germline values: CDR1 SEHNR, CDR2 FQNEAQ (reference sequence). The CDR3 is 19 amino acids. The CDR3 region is CASSPPLPLAGGRQETQYF. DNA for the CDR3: TGTGCCAGCAGCCCCCCCCTTCCTCTAGCGGGGGGACGGCAGGAGACCCAGTACTTC. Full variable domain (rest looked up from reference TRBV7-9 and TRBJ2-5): DTGVSQNPRHKITKRGQNVTFRCDPISEHNRLYWYRQTLGQGPEFLTYFQNEAQLEKSRLLSDRFSAERPKGSFSTLEIQRTEQGDSAMYLCASSPPLPLAGGRQETQYFGPGTRLLVL.

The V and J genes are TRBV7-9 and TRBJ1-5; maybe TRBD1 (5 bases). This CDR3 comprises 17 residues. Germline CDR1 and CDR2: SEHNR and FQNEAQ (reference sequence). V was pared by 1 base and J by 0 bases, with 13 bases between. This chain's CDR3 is CASSLGYQQVSNQPQHF. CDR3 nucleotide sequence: TGTGCCAGCAGCTTAGGATATCAACAGGTTAGCAATCAGCCCCAGCATTTT.

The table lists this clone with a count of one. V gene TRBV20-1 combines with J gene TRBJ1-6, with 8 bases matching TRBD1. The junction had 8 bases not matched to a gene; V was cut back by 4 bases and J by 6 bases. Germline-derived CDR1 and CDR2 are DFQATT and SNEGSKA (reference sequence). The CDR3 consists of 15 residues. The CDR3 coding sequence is TGCAGTGCTACTGAGACAGGGGCGCGTAATTCACCCCTCCACTTT. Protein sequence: CSATETGARNSPLHF.

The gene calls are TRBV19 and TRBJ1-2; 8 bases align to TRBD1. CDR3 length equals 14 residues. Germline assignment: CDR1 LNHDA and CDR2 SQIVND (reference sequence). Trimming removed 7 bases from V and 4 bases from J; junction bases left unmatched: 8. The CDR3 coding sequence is TGTGCCAGTAACAGGGGGACGGAGGTCTATGGCTACACCTTC. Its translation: CASNRGTEVYGYTF.

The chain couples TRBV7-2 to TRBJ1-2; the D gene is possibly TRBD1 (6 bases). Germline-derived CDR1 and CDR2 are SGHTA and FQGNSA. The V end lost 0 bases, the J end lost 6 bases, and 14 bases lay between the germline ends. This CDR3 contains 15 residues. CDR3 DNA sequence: TGTGCCAGCAGCTTAGCGCCGGCAGGGGTTAATGGCTACACCTTC. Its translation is CASSLAPAGVNGYTF.

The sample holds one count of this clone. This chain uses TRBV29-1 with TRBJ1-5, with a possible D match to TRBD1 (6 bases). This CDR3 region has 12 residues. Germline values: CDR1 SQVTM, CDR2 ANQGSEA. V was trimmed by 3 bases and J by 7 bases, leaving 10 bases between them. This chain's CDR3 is CSVDEGGQPQHF. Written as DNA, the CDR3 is TGCAGCGTTGACGAGGGGGGGCAGCCCCAGCATTTT.

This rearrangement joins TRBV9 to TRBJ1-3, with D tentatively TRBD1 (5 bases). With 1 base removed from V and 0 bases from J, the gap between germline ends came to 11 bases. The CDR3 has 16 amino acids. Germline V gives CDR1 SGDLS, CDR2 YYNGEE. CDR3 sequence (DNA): TGTGCCAGCAGCGTATCAGGGACTAGCTCTGGAAACACCATATATTTT. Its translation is CASSVSGTSSGNTIYF.

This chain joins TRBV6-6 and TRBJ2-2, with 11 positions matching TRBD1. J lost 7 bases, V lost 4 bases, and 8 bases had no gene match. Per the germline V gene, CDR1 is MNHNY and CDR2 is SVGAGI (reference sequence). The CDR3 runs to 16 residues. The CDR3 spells CASSFRGQGAYGELFF. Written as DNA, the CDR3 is TGTGCCAGCAGTTTCCGAGGACAGGGGGCTTACGGGGAGCTGTTTTTT.

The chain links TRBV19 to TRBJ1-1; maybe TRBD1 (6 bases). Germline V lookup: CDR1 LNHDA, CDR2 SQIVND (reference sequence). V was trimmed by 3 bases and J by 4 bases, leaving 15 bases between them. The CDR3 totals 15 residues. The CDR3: CASSIVGGGGTEAFF. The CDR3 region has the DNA TGTGCCAGTAGTATTGTTGGGGGCGGGGGCACTGAAGCTTTCTTT.